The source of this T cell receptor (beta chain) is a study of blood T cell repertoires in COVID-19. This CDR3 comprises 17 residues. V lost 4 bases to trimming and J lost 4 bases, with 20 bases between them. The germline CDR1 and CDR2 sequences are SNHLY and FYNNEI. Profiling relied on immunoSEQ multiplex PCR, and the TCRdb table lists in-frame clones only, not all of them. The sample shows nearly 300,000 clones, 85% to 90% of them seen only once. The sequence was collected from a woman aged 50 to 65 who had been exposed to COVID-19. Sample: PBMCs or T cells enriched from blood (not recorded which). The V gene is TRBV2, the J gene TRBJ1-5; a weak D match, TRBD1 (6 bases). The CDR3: CASSGTKTGGRNQPQHF. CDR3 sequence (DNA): TGTGCCAGCAGTGGAACGAAGACAGGAGGTCGGAATCAGCCCCAGCATTTT.